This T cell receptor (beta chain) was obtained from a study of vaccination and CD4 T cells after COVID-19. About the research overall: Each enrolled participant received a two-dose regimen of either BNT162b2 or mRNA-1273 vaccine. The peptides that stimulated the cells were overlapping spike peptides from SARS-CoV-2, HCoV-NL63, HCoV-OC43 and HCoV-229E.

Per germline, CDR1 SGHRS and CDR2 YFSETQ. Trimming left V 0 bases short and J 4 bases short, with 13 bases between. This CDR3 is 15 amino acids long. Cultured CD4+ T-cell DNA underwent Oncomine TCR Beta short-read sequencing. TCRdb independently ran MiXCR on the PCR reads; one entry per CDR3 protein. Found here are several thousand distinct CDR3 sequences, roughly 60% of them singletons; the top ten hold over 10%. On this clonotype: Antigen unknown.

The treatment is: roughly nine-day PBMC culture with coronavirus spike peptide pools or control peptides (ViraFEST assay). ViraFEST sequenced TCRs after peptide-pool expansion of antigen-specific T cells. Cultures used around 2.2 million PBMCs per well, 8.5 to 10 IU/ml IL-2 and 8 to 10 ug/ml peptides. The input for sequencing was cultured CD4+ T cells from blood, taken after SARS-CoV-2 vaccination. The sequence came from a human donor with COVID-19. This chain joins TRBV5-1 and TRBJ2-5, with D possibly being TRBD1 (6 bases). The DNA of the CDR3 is TGCGCCAGCAGCTTGGATCCGCAGGGGATAGAGACCCAGTACTTC. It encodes CASSLDPQGIETQYF.